Below are 22 T cell receptor beta chains sequenced from a single sample in a study of T cell repertoires in cytomegalovirus infection. MiXCR, applied by TCRdb to the reads, yields one record per CDR3 protein. The sample lists 250,000 to 300,000 distinct CDR3 sequences, more than 20% seen once, with 14% in the top ten. Sequencing input: PBMCs. The receptors derive from a human donor in good health (CMV status not recorded). Some clones in this sample may be carry-over from other donors' samples.

This clonotype was seen a few times. The chain links TRBV12-3 or TRBV12-4 to TRBJ2-3, with D perhaps matching TRBD2 (5 bases). The CDR3 is made up of 13 amino acids. The V end was cut by 3 bases, the J end by 4 bases, with 8 bases between. CDR3 loop: CASSLGASDTQYF. DNA of the CDR3: TGTGCCAGCAGTTTGGGAGCTTCAGATACGCAGTATTTT.

This clonotype was detected a few times. V usage is TRBV10-2 and J usage is TRBJ1-5, with 9 positions matching TRBD1. This CDR3 is built from 14 residues. From germline, CDR1 is WSHSY and CDR2 SAAADI. The J segment lost 5 bases and the V segment lost 4 bases, leaving 3 bases of the junction unmatched. DNA of the CDR3: TGCGCCAGCAGTGGGGACAGGGCTGATCAGCCCCAGCATTTT. Amino acid sequence: CASSGDRADQPQHF.

This clonotype showed up many times. This rearrangement joins TRBV7-2 to TRBJ2-5; the D gene is possibly TRBD2 (5 bases). This CDR3 is built from 16 residues. V lost 5 bases and J lost 4, with 20 bases in between. Per the germline V gene, CDR1 is SGHTA and CDR2 is FQGNSA. In DNA form, the CDR3 reads TGTGCCAGCAGCCCCAACGCGGGTACTGCGCGAGAGACCCAGTACTTC. Its protein product is CASSPNAGTARETQYF. The complete variable domain, with remaining parts taken from reference TRBV7-2 and TRBJ2-5, reads GAGVSQSPSNKVTEKGKDVELRCDPISGHTALYWYRQSLGQGLEFLIYFQGNSAPDKSGLPSDRFSAERTGGSVSTLTIQRTQQEDSAVYLCASSPNAGTARETQYFGPGTRLLVL.

This clonotype has a handful of counts. The genes are TRBV5-8 and TRBJ2-2; D unresolved. CDR1 SGHTS and CDR2 YDEGEE come from the germline V gene. The CDR3 has 16 residues. V lost 0 bases and J lost 7, with 16 bases in between. In DNA, the CDR3 is TGTGCCAGCAGCTTGGGGTCTATCCCCCGCGGCGGGGAGCTGTTTTTT. Translating gives CASSLGSIPRGGELFF. Full variable domain (rest looked up from reference TRBV5-8 and TRBJ2-2): EAGVTQSPTHLIKTRGQQATLRCSPISGHTSVYWYQQALGLGLQFLLWYDEGEERNRGNFPPRFSGRQFPNYSSELNVNALELEDSALYLCASSLGSIPRGGELFFGEGSRLTVL.

This clonotype has only a few counts. The J gene is TRBJ2-2, the V gene TRBV5-1; no clear D gene. The length of the CDR3 is 15 residues. Germline assignment: CDR1 SGHRS and CDR2 YFSETQ. V lost 0 bases and J 5 bases, leaving 11 bases between the germline ends. CDR3 coding DNA: TGCGCCAGCAGCTTGGCCATGTTGGGGACCGGGGAGCTGTTTTTT. It yields the protein CASSLAMLGTGELFF.

This clonotype was detected only once. CDR3 amino acids: CASSEEGQGLQYF. The CDR3, as DNA: TGTGCCAGCAGTGAAGAGGGACAGGGTCTCCAGTACTTC. The chain uses TRBV2 and TRBJ2-5; TRBD1 matches at 9 bases. CDR1 is SNHLY and CDR2 is FYNNEI in the germline V gene. The CDR3 is 13 residues long. After removal of 1 base from V and 10 bases from J, the junction contained 4 bases not matched to a gene.

The chain is built from TRBV6-1 and TRBJ2-1; 7 nucleotides align to TRBD1. J gave up 3 bases and V 6 bases, and 5 bases lay outside the gene matches. The CDR3 sequence is 14 residues long. Per the germline V gene, CDR1 is MNHNS and CDR2 is SASEGT. CDR3 protein: CASRGQHNYNEQFF. As DNA, the CDR3 is TGTGCCAGCAGGGGACAGCACAACTACAATGAGCAGTTCTTC.

The V call is TRBV29-1, the J call TRBJ2-7; D remains ambiguous. Trimming shortened V by 0 bases and J by 4 bases, and 13 bases separated the two germline ends. The CDR3 is made up of 14 amino acids. Germline values: CDR1 SQVTM, CDR2 ANQGSEA. The CDR3 spells CSVEDVVGGYEQYF. In DNA, the CDR3 is TGCAGCGTTGAAGATGTCGTGGGCGGTTACGAGCAGTACTTC.

This clonotype was observed at least ten times. The chain recombines TRBV7-2 with TRBJ1-1; 7 nucleotides match TRBD1. The V gene's germline CDR1 is SGHTA and CDR2 FQGNSA. Unmatched junction bases numbered 4, after V lost 5 bases and J lost 4 bases. The CDR3 is 13 residues long. The CDR3 bases are TGTGCCAGCAGCCTACAGGGGAGCACTGAAGCTTTCTTT. It yields the protein CASSLQGSTEAFF.

This clonotype was recorded at least ten times. J is TRBJ2-3 and V is TRBV7-2; maybe TRBD2 (5 bases). V lost 2 bases, J lost 2 bases, and 11 bases lay in between. The V gene's germline CDR1 is SGHTA and CDR2 FQGNSA. This CDR3 is built from 15 residues. For the CDR3, the DNA is TGTGCCAGCAGCTTATCGGGGATTCTCACAGATACGCAGTATTTT. It translates to CASSLSGILTDTQYF. The whole variable domain, remainder taken from reference TRBV7-2 and TRBJ2-3, is GAGVSQSPSNKVTEKGKDVELRCDPISGHTALYWYRQSLGQGLEFLIYFQGNSAPDKSGLPSDRFSAERTGGSVSTLTIQRTQQEDSAVYLCASSLSGILTDTQYFGPGTRLTVL.

This rearrangement joins TRBV5-6 to TRBJ1-3; D is ambiguous. This CDR3 spans 11 amino acids. With 5 bases removed from V and 8 bases from J, the gap between germline ends came to 8 bases. Germline CDR1 SGHDT, CDR2 YYEEEE. CDR3 residues: CASSWGDTIYF. CDR3 coding DNA: TGTGCCAGCAGTTGGGGAGACACCATATATTTT.

This clonotype was observed many times. The V gene is TRBV7-9, the J gene TRBJ2-7; 8 nucleotides match TRBD1. Germline CDR1 SEHNR, CDR2 FQNEAQ (reference sequence). The J segment lost 4 bases and the V segment lost 5 bases, leaving 16 bases of the junction unmatched. This CDR3 has 17 amino acids. The CDR3 loop is CASSAFTPTGVGYEQYF. The CDR3 DNA sequence: TGTGCCAGCAGCGCCTTTACCCCGACAGGGGTGGGGTACGAGCAGTACTTC.

The chain couples TRBV10-3 to TRBJ1-2; 9 bases fit TRBD1. V lost 7 bases and J lost 6; bases outside the gene matches: 6. There are 13 residues in the CDR3. The germline CDR1 and CDR2 sequences are ENHRY and SYGVKD. CDR3 region: CAIKGQGIDGYTF. In nucleotides, the CDR3 is TGTGCCATCAAGGGACAGGGAATAGATGGCTACACCTTC.

This clonotype was detected many times. The chain uses TRBV12-3 or TRBV12-4 and TRBJ2-2, with 9 nucleotides matching TRBD1. With V trimmed by 6 bases and J by 7 bases, 6 bases remained unmatched. The CDR3 is 14 residues long. CDR3 sequence (DNA): TGTGCCAGCAGCCGGGACAGGGAGGTCGGGGAGCTGTTTTTT. It translates to CASSRDREVGELFF.

This chain connects TRBV11-2 to TRBJ1-3; no clear D. With 0 bases removed from V and 4 bases from J, the gap between germline ends came to 13 bases. The V gene's germline CDR1 is SGHAT and CDR2 FQNNGV. CDR3 size: 16 residues. The CDR3 sequence: CASSLEWRAEGNTIYF. The CDR3 bases are TGTGCCAGCAGCTTAGAATGGAGGGCCGAGGGAAACACCATATATTTT.

This clonotype showed up just a few times. V is TRBV29-1 and J is TRBJ2-3, with a possible D match to TRBD1 (5 bases). The length of the CDR3 is 11 residues. The germline V and J ends were trimmed by 3 bases and 7 bases, with 8 bases remaining between them. Germline V CDR1 and CDR2: SQVTM, ANQGSEA. The CDR3 DNA sequence: TGCAGCGTTGATAAGGGGAATACGCAGTATTTT. Translation gives CSVDKGNTQYF.

V is TRBV9 and J is TRBJ2-1; TRBD1 or TRBD2 may be the D gene (5 bases each). Trimming cost V 0 bases and J 4 bases, with 14 bases left between them. This CDR3 region has 16 residues. Germline CDR1 SGDLS, CDR2 YYNGEE. The CDR3 DNA is TGTGCCAGCAGCGTAGGGGGGTCCGATTCGTACAATGAGCAGTTCTTC. This sequence encodes CASSVGGSDSYNEQFF.

The sample holds many counts of this clonotype. The gene calls are TRBV7-2 and TRBJ2-1; TRBD2 aligns across 9 bases. J gave up 8 bases and V 5 bases, and 7 bases lay outside the gene matches. The CDR3 covers 14 residues. Germline CDR1 and CDR2: SGHTA and FQGNSA. CDR3 DNA sequence: TGTGCCAGCAGCAGGAGCGGGGGGCGGGATGAGCAGTTCTTC. Protein product: CASSRSGGRDEQFF.

This clonotype was seen ten or more times. The V call is TRBV7-2, the J call TRBJ2-1; unclear D gene. Trimming stripped 10 bases from V and 3 bases from J, with 10 bases between. CDR3 size: 12 residues. Germline loops: CDR1 SGHTA, CDR2 FQGNSA. CDR3 sequence (DNA): TGTGCCACCTTCGCGATCTACAATGAGCAGTTCTTC. Translated: CATFAIYNEQFF.

This sequence joins TRBV20-1 and TRBJ2-3; TRBD2 matches 8 bases. The CDR3 spans 15 residues. V shed 6 bases, J shed 2 bases, and the junction held 10 bases outside the gene matches. CDR1 is DFQATT and CDR2 is SNEGSKA in the germline V gene (reference sequence). CDR3 DNA sequence: TGCAGTGCCACCCCAACTAGCGGATCCACAGATACGCAGTATTTT. Residues: CSATPTSGSTDTQYF.

This clonotype was counted only a few times. CDR3 bases: TGTGCCAGCAGCCCTCGGGGGGCGGTCACCGGGGAGCTGTTTTTT. Protein sequence: CASSPRGAVTGELFF. J is TRBJ2-2 and V is TRBV11-2; TRBD2 might be the D (7 bases). The CDR3 loop spans 15 amino acids. Trimming removed 5 bases at V and 4 bases at J, with 14 bases between. Looked up from germline, CDR1 is SGHAT and CDR2 is FQNNGV.

This clonotype appeared a few times. This may be a read error: a much more frequent sequence differs by one nucleotide. The V and J genes are TRBV11-2 and TRBJ2-1; the D gene could be TRBD1 or TRBD2 (5 bases each). The CDR3 is 13 residues long. The germline CDR1 and CDR2 sequences are SGHAT and FQNNGV. Trimming shortened V by 1 base and J by 5 bases, and 6 bases separated the two germline ends. In DNA form, the CDR3 reads TGTGCCAGCAGCTTAGGGGACCACAATGAGCAGTTCTTC. Residues: CASSLGDHNEQFF.